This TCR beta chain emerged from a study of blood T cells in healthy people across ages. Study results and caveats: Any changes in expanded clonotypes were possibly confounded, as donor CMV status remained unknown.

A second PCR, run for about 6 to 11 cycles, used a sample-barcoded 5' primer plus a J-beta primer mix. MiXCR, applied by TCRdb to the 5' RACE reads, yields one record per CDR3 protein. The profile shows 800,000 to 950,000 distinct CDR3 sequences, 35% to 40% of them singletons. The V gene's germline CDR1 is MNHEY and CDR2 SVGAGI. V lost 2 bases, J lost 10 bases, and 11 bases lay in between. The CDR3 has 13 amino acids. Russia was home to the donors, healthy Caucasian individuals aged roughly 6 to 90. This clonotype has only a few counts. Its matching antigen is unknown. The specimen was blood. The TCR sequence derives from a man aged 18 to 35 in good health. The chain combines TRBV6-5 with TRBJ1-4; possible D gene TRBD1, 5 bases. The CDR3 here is CASSYGARGKLFF. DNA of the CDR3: TGTGCCAGCAGTTACGGGGCCCGGGGAAAACTGTTTTTT.